These T cell receptor beta chains were read from a single sample in a study of neurological immune-mediated disorders. Using its own MiXCR run on the 5' RACE reads, TCRdb lists one record per CDR3 protein. Seen here are approximately 80,000 distinct CDR3 sequences, roughly 4.3% observed once, and the top ten hold over 5.5%. Sequencing used PBMCs. The receptors originated from a woman aged 60-75 years with multiple sclerosis. CDR3s include the opening cysteine and the closing phenylalanine or tryptophan. Clone sizes are given selectively: once, few, many, or a class where the clone is expanded.

abundance | v_gene | len | CDR3aa
many | TRBV6-5 | 17 | CASSTGTGAYSNQPQHF
many | TRBV20-1 | 13 | CSASGGFTDTQYF
many | TRBV27 | 16 | CASRRGGTRSLDTQYF
many | TRBV5-1 | 15 | CASSLVSGGPDTQYF
many | TRBV7-9 | 13 | CASSRVAVSEAFF
many | TRBV7-2 | 17 | CASSLNSWTATNEKLFF
many | TRBV11-2 | 15 | CASSSQGGSGNTIYF
- | TRBV4-2 | 14 | CVSSQVSSTDTQYF
few | TRBV7-2 | 16 | CASSQQVAGRTYEQYF
many | TRBV3-1 | 13 | CASSQSSGRGYTF
many | TRBV29-1 | 12 | CSTNRGNTEAFF
many | TRBV5-1 | 17 | CASSLFRVGQGVNEQFF
many | TRBV12-3/TRBV12-4 | 16 | CASSPPPGRSYNEQFF
many | TRBV5-1 | 15 | CASSRDGSSYNEQFF
many | TRBV20-1 | 14 | CSAGTGRRGTEAFF
many | TRBV5-5 | 16 | CASSRDRGLGNTEAFF
many | TRBV9 | 13 | CASSGTGFNEQFF
- | TRBV18 | 18 | CASSPTVGDSATGNTIYF
many | TRBV4-1 | 17 | CASSQEVRQGALGEQYF
many | TRBV27 | 14 | CASSSDRSNEKLFF
many | TRBV29-1 | 16 | CSVTSGASIPQETQYF
many | TRBV5-1 | 17 | CASSLESLAGGHGELFF
many | TRBV29-1 | 15 | CSVANHGGRNTEAFF
many | TRBV5-1 | 15 | CASSLLGQGVETQYF
many | TRBV28 | 15 | CASRPGLAGPNEQFF
once | TRBV3-1 | 14 | CASSQDGGLSPLHF
many | TRBV20-1 | 14 | CSASLGLGNTEAFF
many | TRBV29-1 | 13 | CSVGLGATGELFF
many | TRBV6-6 | 15 | CASSYDGGGWDTIYF
many | TRBV20-1 | 12 | CSARAYPHEQFF
many | TRBV12-3/TRBV12-4 | 15 | CASSPTGSVGEKLFF
many | TRBV6-5 | 15 | CASSYSEDMGNTIYF
many | TRBV7-9 | 15 | CAGSGGQQSTDTQYF
many | TRBV5-1 | 16 | CASSLFRGNSYNEQFF
- | TRBV19 | 13 | CASSRDRETEAFF
many | TRBV5-1 | 15 | CASSLADVGSYEQYF
many | TRBV9 | 16 | CASSVAGQGSYNEQFF
many | TRBV5-8 | 15 | CASSLEWSSTDTQYF
many | TRBV5-1 | 13 | CASSSTASSEQFF
many | TRBV20-1 | 15 | CSARGQRRGKVGYTF
many | TRBV29-1 | 11 | CSVGWGETQYF
many | TRBV5-1 | 12 | CASSLLGGEQYF
few | TRBV6-1 | 15 | CASSPSGGVGYGYTF
many | TRBV7-9 | 14 | CASSLVGPQETQYF
- | TRBV7-8 | 15 | CASSETGRNYYGYTF